This T cell receptor (beta chain) was found in a study of blood T cell repertoires in COVID-19. Background on the study: Sample material is recorded as cDNA or gDNA derived from T cells, B-cell-depleted T cells, or PBMCs.

This clone appeared once. Study processing details: Estimation of nucleated cell counts relied on the amplification of reference gene primers. Assay: immunoSEQ multiplex PCR; the TCRdb copy retains only in-frame clones and omits some. V, J and clone size are those of that table, while D and trimming were read from the DNA. The sample records around 210,000 clones, roughly 90% being singletons. Germline CDR1 reads SGHRS; CDR2 reads YFSETQ. V dropped 7 bases and J dropped 0 bases, with 5 bases sitting between them. This CDR3 has 11 residues. Sequenced: peripheral blood. The chain recombines TRBV5-1 with TRBJ2-7, with a tentative D call TRBD2 (5 bases). The receptor was derived from a woman aged 65 to 85 with acute or convalescent COVID-19. CDR3 nucleotide sequence: TGCGCCAGCGGGAGCTCCTACGAGCAGTACTTC. This sequence encodes CASGSSYEQYF.